One sample yielded the 13 T cell receptor beta chains listed below, sequenced in a study of blood T cell repertoires in COVID-19. Clones were read by immunoSEQ multiplex PCR, and TCRdb kept only the in-frame ones, dropping some. This sample has a few hundred thousand clones, with around 87% found just once. Material for sequencing was peripheral blood. These receptors all stem from a man aged 60 to 69 who had recovered from COVID-19.

This clone was picked up a small number of times. The rearrangement joins TRBV4-1 to TRBJ1-2, with 9 bases aligning to TRBD1. Germline assignment: CDR1 MGHRA and CDR2 YSYEKL. The CDR3 extends over 17 amino acids. Trimming at V came to 3 bases and at J to 1 base, leaving 9 bases not matched to a gene. Written as DNA, the CDR3 is TGCGCCAGCAGCCAGCTCGGGACAGGGACCAATAACTATGGCTACACCTTC. Its protein product is CASSQLGTGTNNYGYTF.

The J gene is TRBJ1-5, the V gene TRBV19; a possible D gene is TRBD1 (6 bases). Germline CDR1 reads LNHDA; CDR2 reads SQIVND (reference sequence). The CDR3 spans 15 residues. V lost 5 bases and J lost 7, with 18 bases in between. The CDR3 reads CASSQGMFSEQPQHF. In DNA form, the CDR3 reads TGTGCCAGTAGTCAGGGGATGTTCTCAGAACAGCCCCAGCATTTT.

The chain uses TRBV7-6 and TRBJ2-3; no reliable D call. CDR1 is SGHVS, CDR2 FNYEAQ, per germline. Trimming removed 4 bases at V and 4 bases at J, with 3 bases between. CDR3 length: 11 amino acids. This CDR3 reads CASSSSDTQYF. CDR3 sequence (DNA): TGTGCCAGCAGCTCGTCAGATACGCAGTATTTT. Supplemented by reference TRBV7-6 and TRBJ2-3, the full variable domain reads GAGVSQSPRYKVTKRGQDVALRCDPISGHVSLYWYRQALGQGPEFLTYFNYEAQQDKSGLPNDRFSAERPEGSISTLTIQRTEQRDSAMYRCASSSSDTQYFGPGTRLTVL.

The CDR3 region is CASSLQGVDGYTF. In DNA form, the CDR3 reads TGCGCCAGCAGCTTACAGGGGGTTGATGGCTACACCTTC. This chain joins TRBV5-1 and TRBJ1-2, with 8 bases matching TRBD1. J lost 6 bases, V lost 2 bases, and 3 bases had no gene match. The germline CDR1 and CDR2 sequences are SGHRS and YFSETQ. This CDR3 region has 13 residues.

This clone was observed a handful of times. J is TRBJ1-1 and V is TRBV16; no reliable D call. Trimming pared 5 bases from V and 0 bases from J, leaving 7 bases between. Germline V CDR1 and CDR2: KGHSY, FQNENV. This CDR3 has 13 residues. CDR3 bases: TGTGCCAGCAGCGTCAATTTGAACACTGAAGCTTTCTTT. Its translation is CASSVNLNTEAFF.

The genes are TRBV6-5 and TRBJ2-7; 8 nucleotides match TRBD1. Unmatched junction bases numbered 3, after V lost 7 bases and J lost 4 bases. Germline V gene lookup returns CDR1 MNHEY and CDR2 SVGAGI. This CDR3 region has 12 residues. The CDR3 here is CASKRQGYEQYF. CDR3 nucleotide sequence: TGTGCCAGCAAGAGACAGGGGTACGAGCAGTACTTC.

The V call is TRBV12-5, the J call TRBJ2-2, with unresolved D. CDR3 length: 14 residues. The V end lost 2 bases, the J end lost 4 bases, and 8 bases lay between the germline ends. Germline V gives CDR1 LGHNT, CDR2 FRNRAP. The CDR3 here is CASGLSHSTGELFF. In DNA form, the CDR3 reads TGTGCTAGTGGTTTGAGTCATAGCACCGGGGAGCTGTTTTTT.

This chain uses TRBV7-6 with TRBJ2-5; tentative D call: TRBD2 (6 bases). Deletions cut 5 bases from V and 4 bases from J, with 20 bases between. CDR3 length: 16 amino acids. Germline assignment: CDR1 SGHVS and CDR2 FNYEAQ. The CDR3 reads CASSPDLRGTGETQYF. For the CDR3, the DNA is TGTGCCAGCAGCCCCGACCTCCGGGGGACGGGAGAGACCCAGTACTTC.

The rearrangement joins TRBV5-6 to TRBJ2-1; 7 bases align to TRBD2. This CDR3 has 15 amino acids. V was pared by 2 bases and J by 6 bases, with 8 bases of the junction left unmatched. The germline V gene has CDR1 SGHDT and CDR2 YYEEEE. CDR3 sequence reads: CASSFSGGGVNEQFF. In DNA, the CDR3 is TGTGCCAGCAGCTTTAGTGGGGGGGGTGTCAATGAGCAGTTCTTC.

J is TRBJ1-1 and V is TRBV6-5; D perhaps matches TRBD1 (6 bases). Germline CDR1 and CDR2: MNHEY and SVGAGI. V lost 6 bases to trimming and J lost 0 bases, with 14 bases between them. There are 15 residues in the CDR3. CDR3 nucleotide sequence: TGTGCCAGCAGACGGGGGGCAGACCTGAACACTGAAGCTTTCTTT. As protein: CASRRGADLNTEAFF.

V usage is TRBV25-1 and J usage is TRBJ2-7, with 13 bases identical to TRBD2. Germline assignment: CDR1 MGHDK and CDR2 SYGVNS. Unmatched junction bases numbered 0, after V lost 4 bases and J lost 6 bases. The CDR3 runs to 13 residues. DNA of the CDR3: TGTGCCAGCAGTGGACTAGCGGGAGGCGAGCAGTACTTC. Its protein is CASSGLAGGEQYF.

The chain uses TRBV9 and TRBJ2-3, with 11 positions matching TRBD2. The germline V gene has CDR1 SGDLS and CDR2 YYNGEE. Trimming took 7 bases from V and 7 from J; bases not matched to a gene: 2. There are 12 residues in the CDR3. The CDR3 is CASGTSGYTQYF. CDR3 DNA sequence: TGTGCCAGCGGGACTAGCGGATATACGCAGTATTTT.

The genes are TRBV2 and TRBJ2-6; D remains unclear. Per the germline V gene, CDR1 is SNHLY and CDR2 is FYNNEI. The CDR3 runs to 15 residues. V lost 7 bases, J lost 0 bases, and 10 bases lay in between. The CDR3: CASTEFVSGANVLTF. CDR3 sequence (DNA): TGTGCCAGCACCGAGTTCGTCTCTGGGGCCAACGTCCTGACTTTC.